This TCR beta chain emerged from a study of blood T cell repertoires in COVID-19. V gave up 5 bases and J gave up 2 bases; unmatched junction bases: 12. The CDR3 contains 19 residues. Germline CDR1 and CDR2: PRHDT and FYEKMQ (reference sequence). This clone has only one observation. Per the study methods: How many nucleated cells were present was estimated from reference gene primer amplification. Using immunoSEQ multiplex PCR, the repertoire was profiled, and TCRdb retains in-frame clones only, with some absent. V and J calls and clone size follow that table, whereas D and trimming were derived from the DNA. This sample carries about 190,000 clones, approximately 90% of them seen once, and the ten largest clones take about 1.1%.

The origin of this receptor is a young man with acute or convalescent COVID-19. V usage is TRBV13 and J usage is TRBJ2-6; 10 bases line up with TRBD1. Sequenced: peripheral blood. The DNA for the CDR3 is TGTGCCAGCAGCCTCCATTCGACAGGGGGCGCTACTGGGGCCAACGTCCTGACTTTC. Translating it yields CASSLHSTGGATGANVLTF.